These 7 T cell receptor beta chains originate from one sample sequenced in a study of response to subunit inactivated influenza vaccine. TCRdb reprocessed the RT-PCR reads with MiXCR, giving one entry per CDR3 protein. The sample carries around 190,000 distinct CDR3 sequences, approximately 15% recorded once. The material was CD8+ T cells sorted from PBMCs, obtained more than 4 days after vaccination. All receptors derive from a man between 50 and 59 years old who received an inactivated influenza vaccine.

This clonotype was picked up many times. The chain carries TRBV30 and TRBJ1-1; D is uncertain. Trimming removed 0 bases at V and 1 base at J, with 6 bases between. In germline, CDR1 is GTSNPN, CDR2 SVGIG (reference sequence). This CDR3 contains 13 residues. CDR3 coding DNA: TGTGCCTGGAGTGTACGGGAGAACACTGAAGCTTTCTTT. It encodes CAWSVRENTEAFF.

This chain joins TRBV6-1 and TRBJ1-1; 8 bases agree with TRBD1. V lost 7 bases, J lost 8 bases, and 12 bases stayed unmatched. The CDR3 loop spans 14 amino acids. CDR1 is MNHNS, CDR2 SASEGT, per germline. CDR3 in DNA: TGTGCCAGCAACCGCGGACAGGGTAGGGCCGAAGCTTTCTTT. Translated, it gives CASNRGQGRAEAFF.

The chain combines TRBV20-1 with TRBJ2-7; 9 nucleotides line up with TRBD1. Germline V gene lookup returns CDR1 DFQATT and CDR2 SNEGSKA (reference sequence). This CDR3 contains 14 residues. The trim removed 3 bases at V and 4 bases at J, leaving 7 bases unmatched. CDR3 nucleotide sequence: TGCAGTGCTAGGGGTGGGACAGGGTTATACGAGCAGTACTTC. The encoded protein is CSARGGTGLYEQYF.

This clonotype was counted a few times. The V gene is TRBV29-1, the J gene TRBJ1-1; 7 positions match TRBD1. Germline trimming cut 4 bases from V and 6 bases from J; bases unmatched to any gene: 5. Germline V CDR1 and CDR2: SQVTM, ANQGSEA. The CDR3 extends over 12 amino acids. CDR3 residues: CSVVRQGPEAFF. CDR3 DNA: TGCAGCGTTGTCCGACAGGGCCCTGAAGCTTTCTTT.

The chain recombines TRBV10-2 with TRBJ2-3; D possibly corresponds to TRBD1 (5 bases). V dropped 3 bases and J dropped 2 bases, with 12 bases sitting between them. There are 15 residues in the CDR3. Germline assignment: CDR1 WSHSY and CDR2 SAAADI. CDR3 sequence reads: CASSEPGITTDTQYF. CDR3 nucleotide sequence: TGCGCCAGCAGTGAACCAGGGATAACCACAGATACGCAGTATTTT.

This clonotype has just a few counts. The V call is TRBV12-3 or TRBV12-4, the J call TRBJ2-7; D is possibly TRBD2 (7 bases). V was trimmed by 3 bases and J by 5 bases, leaving 17 bases between them. The CDR3 consists of 15 residues. As DNA, the CDR3 is TGTGCCAGCAGTTTTTGGGGGGGCCAAGGCCACGAGCAGTACTTC. This encodes CASSFWGGQGHEQYF.

V gene TRBV27 combines with J gene TRBJ2-2; 8 nucleotides line up with TRBD1. This CDR3 has 16 amino acids. Looked up from germline, CDR1 is MNHEY and CDR2 is SMNVEV (reference sequence). The trim removed 3 bases at V and 4 bases at J, leaving 7 bases unmatched. The DNA of the CDR3 is TGTGCCAGCAGTTTTTTCGGACAGGGAGGCACCGGGGAGCTGTTTTTT. Protein: CASSFFGQGGTGELFF.